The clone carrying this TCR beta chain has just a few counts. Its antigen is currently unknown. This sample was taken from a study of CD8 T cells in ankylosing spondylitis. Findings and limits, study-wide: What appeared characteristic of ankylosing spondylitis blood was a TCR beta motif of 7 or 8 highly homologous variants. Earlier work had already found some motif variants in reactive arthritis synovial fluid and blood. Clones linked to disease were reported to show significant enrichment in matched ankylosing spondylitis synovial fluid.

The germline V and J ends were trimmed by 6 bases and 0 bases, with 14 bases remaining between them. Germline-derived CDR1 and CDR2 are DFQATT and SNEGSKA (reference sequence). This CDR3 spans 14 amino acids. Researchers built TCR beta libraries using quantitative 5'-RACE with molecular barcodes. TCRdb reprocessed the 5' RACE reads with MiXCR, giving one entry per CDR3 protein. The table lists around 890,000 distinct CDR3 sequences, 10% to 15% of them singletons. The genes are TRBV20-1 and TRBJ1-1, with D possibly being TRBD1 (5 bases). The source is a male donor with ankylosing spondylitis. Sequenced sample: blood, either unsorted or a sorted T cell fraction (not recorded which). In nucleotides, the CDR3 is TGCAGTGCCCCCCGCGGGGGTATGAACACTGAAGCTTTCTTT. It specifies CSAPRGGMNTEAFF.